This T cell receptor beta chain was profiled in a study of cytomegalovirus exposure and HLA in healthy donors. Findings of the study overall: Most TCR sequences showed up rarely, but some public TCRs showed up in many donors. Compared with the roughly 700-donor mean, an Asian-associated ancestry cluster reportedly had fewer N-insertions, according to a later analysis.

This CDR3 spans 15 amino acids. About this clone itself: Its antigen remains unknown.

PCR was performed using 60 Vbeta and 13 Jbeta primers. TCRdb's copy holds only in-frame clones and misses some; the assay was immunoSEQ multiplex PCR. This table holds some 210,000 clones, about 87% found once. The chain recombines TRBV21-1 with TRBJ1-4; the table's D call of TRBD1 was not tested on the DNA. TRBV21-1 is described as a pseudogene. Sequencing was done on a sample of PBMCs. The TCR sequence derives from a man aged 30 to 39 in good health and CMV-seronegative. DNA of the CDR3: TGTGCCAGCAAAGGGGAACGGACCCCACAGGAAAAACTGTTTTTT. Protein sequence: CASKGERTPQEKLFF.